This T cell receptor beta chain stems from a study of shared clonotypes between healthy human individuals. Libraries were prepared by immunoSEQ multiplex PCR; TCRdb keeps only in-frame clonotypes and omits some of them. The sample consists of roughly 510,000 clones, approximately 79% of them appearing once. This CDR3 comprises 15 residues. Trimming cost V 0 bases and J 7 bases; bases outside gene matches: 6. Germline-derived CDR1 and CDR2 are SEHNR and FQNEAQ (reference sequence). Findings and caveats of the study: Among donors, the sharing of clonotypes was expected to be influenced by sequencing depth. The study sampled only blood, and tissue repertoires likely differ.

Remarks on this clone: Its matching antigen is unknown.

This chain connects TRBV7-9 to TRBJ2-1; 7 bases fit TRBD2. The source of this sequence is a woman in her forties in good health. Some clones in this sample may be carry-over from other donors' samples. Material for sequencing was PBMCs. CDR3 sequence: CASSLAGRAANEQFF. The CDR3 region has the DNA TGTGCCAGCAGCTTAGCGGGGAGGGCCGCAAATGAGCAGTTCTTC.